A single sample is the source of the 30 T cell receptor beta chains below, sequenced in a study of beta chain features in type 1 diabetes. Study observations and caveats: Moderately but significantly shorter TCRB CDR3s were found in Type 1 diabetes patients in all four CD4+ subsets.

Which antigens these TCRs recognize remains unknown. Reverse transcription of all isolated RNA meant that expressed TCRB transcripts were sequenced. Data came from immunoSEQ multiplex PCR; TCRdb stores just in-frame clones and leaves some out. Of 640,000 or so clones in the sample, around 15% were seen once. Sequencing was carried out using naive CD4+ T cells from blood. All receptors derive from a man younger than 35 with type 1 diabetes.

There are a few counts of this clone. The V and J genes are TRBV28 and TRBJ2-2; tentative D call: TRBD1 (6 bases). V was clipped by 6 bases and J by 1 base, with 12 bases between them. This CDR3 has 15 amino acids. Germline CDR1 reads MDHEN; CDR2 reads SYDVKM. CDR3 protein: CASRPGQLNTGELFF. Written as DNA, the CDR3 is TGTGCCAGCAGACCAGGACAGTTGAACACCGGGGAGCTGTTTTTT.

This clone was observed a few times. The gene calls are TRBV7-9 and TRBJ2-6; D is possibly TRBD2 (5 bases). Germline-derived CDR1 and CDR2 are SEHNR and FQNEAQ (reference sequence). The germline V and J ends were trimmed by 8 bases and 0 bases, with 11 bases remaining between them. This CDR3 has 15 residues. The CDR3 nucleotides are TGTGCCAGCGGCTCCGGGGTCTCTGGGGCCAACGTCCTGACTTTC. It is translated as CASGSGVSGANVLTF.

This chain connects TRBV10-1 to TRBJ2-5, with a tentative D call TRBD2 (6 bases). Germline assignment: CDR1 WNHNN and CDR2 SYGVQD (reference sequence). The V end lost 1 base, the J end lost 7 bases, and 10 bases lay between the germline ends. This CDR3 spans 13 amino acids. The CDR3 loop reads CASSELSEGTQYF. The CDR3, as DNA: TGCGCCAGCAGTGAGTTATCGGAGGGGACCCAGTACTTC.

The CDR3 protein is CAWTTGEKLFF. The CDR3 nucleotides read TGTGCCTGGACGACCGGGGAAAAACTGTTTTTT. The chain is built from TRBV30 and TRBJ1-4; D uncertain. The CDR3 has 11 amino acids. The V and J ends lost 4 bases and 8 bases respectively, with 8 bases between them. Germline lookup yields CDR1 GTSNPN and CDR2 SVGIG (reference sequence).

This chain connects TRBV7-7 to TRBJ2-3; D remains ambiguous. CDR1 and CDR2 (germline): SSHAT, FNYEAQ (reference sequence). This CDR3 has 14 residues. V lost 0 bases and J 6 bases, leaving 10 bases between the germline ends. Here the CDR3 reads CASSLAAAGDTQYF. The DNA of the CDR3 is TGTGCCAGCAGCTTAGCCGCAGCCGGCGATACGCAGTATTTT.

J is TRBJ2-1 and V is TRBV6-1; D perhaps matches TRBD1 (7 bases). Germline CDR1 MNHNS, CDR2 SASEGT. V lost 4 bases and J lost 0, with 22 bases in between. This CDR3 region has 19 residues. The CDR3 loop is CASSALPTGVGSSYNEQFF. Written as DNA, the CDR3 is TGTGCCAGCAGTGCACTCCCTACAGGGGTCGGGAGCTCCTACAATGAGCAGTTCTTC.

This clone was seen only a few times. This sequence joins TRBV4-1 and TRBJ2-7; D ambiguous. CDR3 length equals 16 residues. Trimming left V 1 base short and J 1 base short, with 14 bases between. Germline-derived CDR1 and CDR2 are MGHRA and YSYEKL. CDR3 in amino acids: CASSQVPGISSYEQYF. The CDR3 DNA is TGCGCCAGCAGCCAAGTTCCTGGGATCAGTTCCTACGAGCAGTACTTC.

This clone was picked up a small number of times. This chain links TRBV25-1 with TRBJ2-5; D is unclear. The V end was cut by 9 bases, the J end by 4 bases, with 6 bases between. From germline, CDR1 is MGHDK and CDR2 SYGVNS. CDR3 length: 10 residues. The CDR3 nucleotides read TGTGCCAGTAGGAGAGAGACCCAGTACTTC. Amino acids: CASRRETQYF.

The chain uses TRBV7-9 and TRBJ2-1; D is ambiguous. The CDR3 is made up of 16 amino acids. V was clipped by 6 bases and J by 2 bases, with 17 bases between them. Looked up from germline, CDR1 is SEHNR and CDR2 is FQNEAQ (reference sequence). In DNA form, the CDR3 reads TGTGCCAGCAGTACTACCGCCATTCACACCTACAATGAGCAGTTCTTC. Translating it yields CASSTTAIHTYNEQFF.

Only a few counts were recorded for this clone. The V gene is TRBV2, the J gene TRBJ2-3, with no clear D. Trimming took 3 bases from V and 2 from J, leaving 6 bases between them. CDR3 length: 13 residues. CDR1 is SNHLY, CDR2 FYNNEI, per germline. Here the CDR3 DNA reads TGTGCCAGCAGTGATCGGTACACAGATACGCAGTATTTT. It yields the protein CASSDRYTDTQYF.

The rearrangement links TRBV5-6 to TRBJ2-1; 7 bases fit TRBD1. V lost 4 bases and J lost 4; bases outside the gene matches: 11. CDR3 length equals 16 residues. Germline CDR1 is SGHDT and CDR2 is YYEEEE. CDR3 coding DNA: TGTGCCAGCAGCGCCGGGACAGTTGGGATGTACAATGAGCAGTTCTTC. It is translated as CASSAGTVGMYNEQFF.

This clone came up a few times. The chain uses TRBV18 and TRBJ1-2, with TRBD1 as a possible D gene (5 bases). Trimming stripped 0 bases from V and 6 bases from J, with 8 bases between. This CDR3 is 13 amino acids long. Per the germline V gene, CDR1 is KGHSH and CDR2 is LQKENI. The CDR3 sequence is CASSPPGRDGYTF. As DNA, the CDR3 is TGTGCCAGCTCACCACCGGGGCGGGATGGCTACACCTTC.

The chain combines TRBV14 with TRBJ2-1; D perhaps matches TRBD2 (6 bases). The length of the CDR3 is 16 residues. V was cut by 1 base and J by 2 bases, with 12 bases left in between. Germline loops: CDR1 SGHDN, CDR2 FVKESK. The CDR3 reads CASSQVGGATYNEQFF. The CDR3 DNA reads as TGTGCCAGCAGCCAAGTTGGCGGGGCCACCTACAATGAGCAGTTCTTC.

This clone showed up just a few times. The chain joins TRBV6-5 to TRBJ1-2; TRBD1 is a possible D gene (6 bases). The germline V and J ends were trimmed by 5 bases and 8 bases, with 15 bases remaining between them. Germline-derived CDR1 and CDR2 are MNHEY and SVGAGI. The length of the CDR3 is 13 residues. The CDR3 region is CASSGTGSRGYTF. The CDR3 nucleotides are TGTGCCAGCAGTGGAACAGGGTCTCGCGGCTACACCTTC.

This clone occurred a few times. The V call is TRBV9, the J call TRBJ1-1; 8 bases match TRBD1. The CDR3 has 16 residues. V dropped 4 bases and J dropped 2; count of bases not matched to a gene: 10. The germline V gene has CDR1 SGDLS and CDR2 YYNGEE. CDR3 loop: CASSHTGGSVNTEAFF. The CDR3 DNA sequence: TGTGCCAGCAGCCATACAGGGGGGAGTGTTAACACTGAAGCTTTCTTT.

CDR3 nucleotides: TGCGCCAGCAGCTTTCATACGGCGGGCTACACCTTC. Translation gives CASSFHTAGYTF. This chain uses TRBV5-1 with TRBJ1-2; D gene uncertain. The germline CDR1 and CDR2 sequences are SGHRS and YFSETQ. The CDR3 length is 12 residues. V shed 2 bases and J shed 8 bases, with 10 bases lying between them.

The chain carries TRBV4-2 and TRBJ2-2; D might be TRBD1 (6 bases). The germline V gene encodes CDR1 LGHNA and CDR2 YNFKEQ. Trimming cost V 4 bases and J 1 base, with 25 bases left between them. This CDR3 contains 20 residues. CDR3 bases: TGTGCCAGCAGCCCATTTCTTCCGGACAGAAACTTACTGAACACCGGGGAGCTGTTTTTT. Amino acid sequence: CASSPFLPDRNLLNTGELFF.

This clone occurred a few times. V usage is TRBV9 and J usage is TRBJ2-1; D is undetermined. Germline-derived CDR1 and CDR2 are SGDLS and YYNGEE. The V and J ends lost 3 bases and 3 bases respectively, with 7 bases between them. The CDR3 totals 13 residues. DNA for the CDR3: TGTGCCAGCAGCGCCAGACTCTACAATGAGCAGTTCTTC. It specifies CASSARLYNEQFF.

The chain links TRBV7-9 to TRBJ1-2; no firm D call. The CDR3 length is 15 residues. V was trimmed by 0 bases and J by 5 bases, leaving 13 bases between them. Germline V lookup: CDR1 SEHNR, CDR2 FQNEAQ (reference sequence). The CDR3 reads CASSLANARGYGYTF. The DNA for the CDR3 is TGTGCCAGCAGCTTAGCAAATGCTAGAGGTTATGGCTACACCTTC.

This clone occurred a few times. The V gene is TRBV11-2, the J gene TRBJ2-3; TRBD1 matches 8 bases. Germline assignment: CDR1 SGHAT and CDR2 FQNNGV. Trimming removed 3 bases from V and 4 bases from J; junction bases left unmatched: 3. The CDR3 has 14 residues. DNA of the CDR3: TGTGCCAGCAGCTTGACAGGGGCTGCAGATACGCAGTATTTT. Translation: CASSLTGAADTQYF.

This clone appeared a few times. This rearrangement joins TRBV4-1 to TRBJ1-4; D is undetermined. This CDR3 has 13 residues. The V and J ends lost 1 base and 8 bases respectively, with 8 bases between them. Germline values: CDR1 MGHRA, CDR2 YSYEKL. The CDR3 is CASSQVIREKLFF. The CDR3 nucleotides are TGCGCCAGCAGCCAAGTTATAAGGGAAAAACTGTTTTTT.

The chain couples TRBV7-6 to TRBJ2-1; maybe TRBD1 (7 bases). The germline V gene encodes CDR1 SGHVS and CDR2 FNYEAQ. V dropped 5 bases and J dropped 7 bases, with 18 bases sitting between them. The CDR3 is 15 amino acids. As DNA, the CDR3 is TGTGCCAGCAGCCAACCAGGGGGGAGTGGGAATGAGCAGTTCTTC. Amino acid sequence: CASSQPGGSGNEQFF. Supplemented by reference TRBV7-6 and TRBJ2-1, the full variable domain reads GAGVSQSPRYKVTKRGQDVALRCDPISGHVSLYWYRQALGQGPEFLTYFNYEAQQDKSGLPNDRFSAERPEGSISTLTIQRTEQRDSAMYRCASSQPGGSGNEQFFGPGTRLTVL.

The sample holds a few counts of this clone. J is TRBJ2-2 and V is TRBV19; D unresolved. Germline V lookup: CDR1 LNHDA, CDR2 SQIVND (reference sequence). The germline V and J ends were trimmed by 2 bases and 4 bases, with 14 bases remaining between them. The CDR3 totals 16 residues. For the CDR3, the DNA is TGTGCCAGTAGTATATGGCGTGGGGTTTCCACCGGGGAGCTGTTTTTT. Translated: CASSIWRGVSTGELFF.

This chain uses TRBV5-1 with TRBJ2-5; TRBD1 aligns across 9 bases. The germline gives CDR1 SGHRS, CDR2 YFSETQ. Trimming cost V 4 bases and J 2 bases; bases outside gene matches: 6. The CDR3 runs 15 residues. The CDR3 sequence is CASSHDRGTQETQYF. CDR3 nucleotide sequence: TGCGCCAGCAGCCACGACAGGGGGACTCAAGAGACCCAGTACTTC.

About this clone: The identical CDR3 is also encoded by other nucleotide sequences in the sample. The rearrangement joins TRBV30 to TRBJ1-5; D is ambiguous. Per germline, CDR1 GTSNPN and CDR2 SVGIG (reference sequence). Trimming removed 1 base at V and 2 bases at J, with 6 bases between. The CDR3 loop spans 13 amino acids. The CDR3 bases are TGTGCCTGGAGTGCAGGAGGCAATCAGCCCCAGCATTTT. Translating it yields CAWSAGGNQPQHF.

This clone has more than one count but fewer than ten. The chain couples TRBV2 to TRBJ1-3; no clear D gene. CDR3 length equals 12 residues. Germline-derived CDR1 and CDR2 are SNHLY and FYNNEI. V was cut by 3 bases and J by 7 bases, with 7 bases left in between. Here the CDR3 reads CASSDLGNTIYF. In DNA, the CDR3 is TGTGCCAGCAGTGATTTGGGGAACACCATATATTTT.

The CDR3 is CASSQGVLQANTEAFF. CDR3 nucleotides: TGCGCCAGCAGCCAAGGGGTCTTGCAAGCGAACACTGAAGCTTTCTTT. This chain joins TRBV4-1 and TRBJ1-1; D gene uncertain. Germline CDR1 is MGHRA and CDR2 is YSYEKL. Trimming removed 1 base from V and 1 base from J, with 13 bases in between. This CDR3 has 16 residues.

This clone was seen only a few times. The chain couples TRBV6-5 to TRBJ1-5; 8 bases fit TRBD1. Germline loops: CDR1 MNHEY, CDR2 SVGAGI. The V gene end was trimmed by 6 bases and the J gene end by 4 bases; junction bases not matched to a gene: 8. The CDR3 length is 15 residues. DNA for the CDR3: TGTGCCAGCAGCCCACAGGGGGGGACGAATCAGCCCCAGCATTTT. This gives the protein CASSPQGGTNQPQHF.

The J gene is TRBJ2-2, the V gene TRBV30; D is possibly TRBD1 (5 bases). CDR3 size: 13 residues. V lost 0 bases, J lost 8 bases, and 10 bases lay in between. Germline-derived CDR1 and CDR2 are GTSNPN and SVGIG (reference sequence). CDR3 DNA: TGTGCCTGGAGTGTACAACAGGTTGGGGAGCTGTTTTTT. Protein sequence: CAWSVQQVGELFF.

The chain joins TRBV29-1 to TRBJ2-7, with TRBD2 matching 7 bases. The trim removed 6 bases at V and 5 bases at J, leaving 4 bases unmatched. Germline V gene lookup returns CDR1 SQVTM and CDR2 ANQGSEA. This CDR3 is built from 11 residues. CDR3 bases: TGCAGCGTGCGGGGGTCGGACGAGCAGTACTTC. This encodes CSVRGSDEQYF.